This TCR beta chain originates from a study of regulatory T cells in long-lasting Graves disease. Study details: Persistent Graves' disease required over 5 years of antithyroid drugs and positive TSH receptor antibodies.

Stated time point: persistent/refractory GD, antithyroid drugs over 5 years with positive TRAb. Extracted RNA from PBMCs served as the source of the TCR library. As a group, patients came from one endocrinology department in Xi'an, China. Regarding the study as a whole: Those with persistent Graves' had less TCR diversity than newly diagnosed patients. Whereas about 870 public clonotypes were shared by new patients, persistent patients shared more, at a few thousand.

As concerns this clonotype: The target antigen is unknown.

TCR beta libraries were built with iRepertoire HTBI primers and Arm-PCR of CDR3 regions. TCRdb re-derived calls from the multiplex PCR reads in MiXCR, one entry per CDR3 protein. The repertoire holds about half a million distinct CDR3 sequences, with around a fifth as singletons. CDR3 size: 18 residues. Looked up from germline, CDR1 is LGHNA and CDR2 is YSLEER. J gave up 3 bases and V 0 bases, and 12 bases lay outside the gene matches. This receptor was obtained from a female donor with Graves disease. The chain carries TRBV4-3 and TRBJ1-1; TRBD1 matches at 8 bases. The starting material was peripheral blood mononuclear cells (PBMCs), obtained when the disease was refractory, from a patient treated with antithyroid drugs. CDR3 loop: CASSQELSGGMEDTEAFF. Written as DNA, the CDR3 is TGCGCCAGCAGCCAAGAACTCTCAGGGGGCATGGAGGACACTGAAGCTTTCTTT.